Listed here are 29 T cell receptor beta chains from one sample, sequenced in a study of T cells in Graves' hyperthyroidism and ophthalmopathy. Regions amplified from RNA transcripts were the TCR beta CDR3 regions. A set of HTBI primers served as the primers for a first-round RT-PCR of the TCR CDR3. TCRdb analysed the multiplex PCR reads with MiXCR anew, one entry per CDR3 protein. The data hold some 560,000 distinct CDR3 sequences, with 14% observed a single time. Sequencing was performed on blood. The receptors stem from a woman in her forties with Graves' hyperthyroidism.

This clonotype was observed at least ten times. The CDR3 bases are TGTGCCAGCAGTCCCCGGGTAGCGGATATTGAAAACATTCAGTACTTC. Translated: CASSPRVADIENIQYF. The chain uses TRBV27 and TRBJ2-4; D possibly corresponds to TRBD2 (6 bases). V was pared by 5 bases and J by 5 bases, with 19 bases between. CDR1 is MNHEY, CDR2 SMNVEV, per germline (reference sequence). CDR3 length: 16 residues.

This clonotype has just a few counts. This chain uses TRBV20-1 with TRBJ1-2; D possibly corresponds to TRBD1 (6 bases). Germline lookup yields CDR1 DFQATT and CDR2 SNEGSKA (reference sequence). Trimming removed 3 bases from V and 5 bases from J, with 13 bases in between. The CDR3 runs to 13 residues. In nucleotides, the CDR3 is TGCAGTGCTAGGCAAAGGGGGGGGTATGGCTACACCTTC. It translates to CSARQRGGYGYTF.

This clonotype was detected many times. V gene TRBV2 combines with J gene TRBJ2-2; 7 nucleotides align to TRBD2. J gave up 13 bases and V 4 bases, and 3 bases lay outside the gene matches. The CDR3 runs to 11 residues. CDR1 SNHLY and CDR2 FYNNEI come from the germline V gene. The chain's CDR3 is CASSVAGGLFF. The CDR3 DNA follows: TGTGCCAGCAGTGTAGCGGGTGGGCTGTTTTTT.

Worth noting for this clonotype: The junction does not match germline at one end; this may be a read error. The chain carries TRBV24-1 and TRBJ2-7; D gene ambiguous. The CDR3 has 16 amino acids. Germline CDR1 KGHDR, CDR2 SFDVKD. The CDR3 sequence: CATSEGAGPDPHERYF. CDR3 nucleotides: TGTGCCACCAGTGAGGGTGCCGGGCCTGACCCTCACGAGCGGTACTTC.

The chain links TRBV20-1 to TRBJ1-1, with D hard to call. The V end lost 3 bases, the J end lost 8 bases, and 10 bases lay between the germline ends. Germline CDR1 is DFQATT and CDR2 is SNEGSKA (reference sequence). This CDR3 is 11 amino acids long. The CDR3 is CSASGEPEAFF. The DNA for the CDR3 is TGCAGTGCTAGTGGCGAGCCCGAAGCTTTCTTT.

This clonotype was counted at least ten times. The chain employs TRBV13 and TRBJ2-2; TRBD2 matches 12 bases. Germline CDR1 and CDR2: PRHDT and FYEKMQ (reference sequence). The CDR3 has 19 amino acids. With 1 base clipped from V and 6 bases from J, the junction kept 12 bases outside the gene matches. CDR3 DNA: TGTGCCAGCAGCTTAGACCGGACTAGCGGGGAAAGAGGGGCCGGGGAGCTGTTTTTT. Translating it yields CASSLDRTSGERGAGELFF.

For the CDR3, the DNA is TGTGCCAGTACCCGGGCCGGGACAGGATACAATGAGCAGTTCTTC. It specifies CASTRAGTGYNEQFF. This chain links TRBV19 with TRBJ2-1; 8 bases line up with TRBD1. CDR1 LNHDA and CDR2 SQIVND come from the germline V gene (reference sequence). V was pared by 7 bases and J by 4 bases, with 9 bases of the junction left unmatched. This CDR3 region has 15 residues.

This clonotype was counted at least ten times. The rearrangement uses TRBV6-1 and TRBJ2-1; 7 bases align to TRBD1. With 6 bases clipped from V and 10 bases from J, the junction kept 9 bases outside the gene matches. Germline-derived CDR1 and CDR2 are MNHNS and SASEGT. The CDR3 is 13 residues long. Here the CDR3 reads CASRSTGVIEQFF. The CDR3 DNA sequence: TGTGCCAGCAGATCCACAGGGGTCATCGAGCAGTTCTTC.

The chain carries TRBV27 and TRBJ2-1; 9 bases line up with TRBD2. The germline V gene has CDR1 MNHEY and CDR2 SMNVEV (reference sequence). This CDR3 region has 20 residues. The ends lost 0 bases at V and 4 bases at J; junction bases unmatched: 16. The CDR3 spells CASSLSLRHPGTSRYNEQFF. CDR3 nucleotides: TGTGCCAGCAGTTTATCGCTGCGGCACCCCGGGACTAGCCGATACAATGAGCAGTTCTTC.

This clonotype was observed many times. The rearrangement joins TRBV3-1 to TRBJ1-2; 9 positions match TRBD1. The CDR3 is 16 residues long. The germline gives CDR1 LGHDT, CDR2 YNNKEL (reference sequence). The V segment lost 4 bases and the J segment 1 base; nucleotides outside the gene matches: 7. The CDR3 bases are TGTGCCAGCAGCCCCGATACAGGGGGCGTTAACTATGGCTACACCTTC. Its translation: CASSPDTGGVNYGYTF.

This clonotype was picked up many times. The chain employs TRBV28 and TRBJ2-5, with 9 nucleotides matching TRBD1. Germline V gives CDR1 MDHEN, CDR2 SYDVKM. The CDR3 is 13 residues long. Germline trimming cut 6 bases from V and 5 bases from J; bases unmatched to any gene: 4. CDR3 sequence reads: CASRSGQGETQYF. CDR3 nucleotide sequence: TGTGCCAGCAGATCTGGACAGGGGGAGACCCAGTACTTC.

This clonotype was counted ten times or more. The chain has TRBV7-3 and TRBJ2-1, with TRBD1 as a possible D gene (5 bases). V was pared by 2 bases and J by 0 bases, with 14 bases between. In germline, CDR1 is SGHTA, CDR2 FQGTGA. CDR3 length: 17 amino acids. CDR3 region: CASSLGWQGSSYNEQFF. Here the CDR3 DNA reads TGTGCCAGCAGCTTAGGGTGGCAGGGAAGCTCCTACAATGAGCAGTTCTTC.

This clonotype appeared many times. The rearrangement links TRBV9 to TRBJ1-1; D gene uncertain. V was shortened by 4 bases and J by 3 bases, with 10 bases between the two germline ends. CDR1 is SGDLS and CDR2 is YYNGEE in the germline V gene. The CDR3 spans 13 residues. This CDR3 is CASSRNSDTEAFF. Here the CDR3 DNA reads TGTGCCAGCAGCCGTAACAGTGACACTGAAGCTTTCTTT.

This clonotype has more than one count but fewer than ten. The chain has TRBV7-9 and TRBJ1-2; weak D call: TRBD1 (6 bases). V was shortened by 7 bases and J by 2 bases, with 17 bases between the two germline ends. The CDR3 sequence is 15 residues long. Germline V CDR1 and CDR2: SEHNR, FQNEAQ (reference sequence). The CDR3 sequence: CASTLTDRTNYGYTF. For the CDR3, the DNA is TGTGCCAGCACCCTAACAGACAGGACGAACTATGGCTACACCTTC.

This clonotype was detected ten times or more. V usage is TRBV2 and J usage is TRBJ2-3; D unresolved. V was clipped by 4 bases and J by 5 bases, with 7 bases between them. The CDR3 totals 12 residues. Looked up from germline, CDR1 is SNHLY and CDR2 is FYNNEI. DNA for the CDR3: TGTGCCAGCAGTGCGATCCAAGATACGCAGTATTTT. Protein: CASSAIQDTQYF.

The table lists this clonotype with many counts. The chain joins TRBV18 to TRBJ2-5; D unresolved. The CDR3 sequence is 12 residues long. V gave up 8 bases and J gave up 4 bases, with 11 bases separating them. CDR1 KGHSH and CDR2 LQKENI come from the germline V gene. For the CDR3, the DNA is TGTGCCAGCAGTCCCCCGGGAGAGACCCAGTACTTC. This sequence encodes CASSPPGETQYF.

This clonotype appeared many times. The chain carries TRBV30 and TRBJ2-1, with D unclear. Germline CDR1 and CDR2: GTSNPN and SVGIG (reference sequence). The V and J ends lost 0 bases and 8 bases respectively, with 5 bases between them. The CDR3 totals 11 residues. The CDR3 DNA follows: TGTGCCTGGAGTGTACTGTATGAGCAGTTCTTC. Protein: CAWSVLYEQFF.

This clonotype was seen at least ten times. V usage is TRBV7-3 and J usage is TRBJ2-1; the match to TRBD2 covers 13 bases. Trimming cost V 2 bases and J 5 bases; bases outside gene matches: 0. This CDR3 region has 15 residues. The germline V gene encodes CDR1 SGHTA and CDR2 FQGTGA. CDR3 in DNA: TGTGCCAGCAGCTTAGGGACTAGCGGGAACAATGAGCAGTTCTTC. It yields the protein CASSLGTSGNNEQFF.

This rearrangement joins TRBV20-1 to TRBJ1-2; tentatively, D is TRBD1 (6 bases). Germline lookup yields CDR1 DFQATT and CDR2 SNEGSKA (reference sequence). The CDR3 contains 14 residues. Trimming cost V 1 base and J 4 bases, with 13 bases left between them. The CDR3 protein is CSARVGGLIYGYTF. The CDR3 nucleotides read TGCAGTGCTAGAGTGGGGGGCCTAATCTATGGCTACACCTTC.

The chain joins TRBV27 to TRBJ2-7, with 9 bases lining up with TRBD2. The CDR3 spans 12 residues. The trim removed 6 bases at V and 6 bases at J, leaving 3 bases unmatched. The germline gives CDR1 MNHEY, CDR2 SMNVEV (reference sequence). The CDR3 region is CASRSGGLEQYF. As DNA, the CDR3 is TGTGCCAGCAGAAGCGGGGGGCTCGAGCAGTACTTC.

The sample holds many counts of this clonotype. CDR3 sequence reads: CASSSGRSRSDTQYF. The DNA for the CDR3 is TGCGCCAGCAGCTCGGGACGGTCGAGGTCAGATACGCAGTATTTT. This chain connects TRBV5-1 to TRBJ2-3; either TRBD1 or TRBD2 may supply D (5 bases each). V gave up 3 bases and J gave up 4 bases, with 15 bases separating them. Germline V gene lookup returns CDR1 SGHRS and CDR2 YFSETQ. The CDR3 is 15 residues long.

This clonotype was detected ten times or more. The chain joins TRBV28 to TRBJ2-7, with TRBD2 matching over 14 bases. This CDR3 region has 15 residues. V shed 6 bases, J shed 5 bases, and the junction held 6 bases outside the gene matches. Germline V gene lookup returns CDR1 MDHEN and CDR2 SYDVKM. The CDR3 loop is CASRRLAGGPHEQYF. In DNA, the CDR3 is TGTGCCAGCAGGCGACTAGCGGGAGGGCCACACGAGCAGTACTTC. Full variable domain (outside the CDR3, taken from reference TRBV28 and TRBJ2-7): DVKVTQSSRYLVKRTGEKVFLECVQDMDHENMFWYRQDPGLGLRLIYFSYDVKMKEKGDIPEGYSVSREKKERFSLILESASTNQTSMYLCASRRLAGGPHEQYFGPGTRLTVT.

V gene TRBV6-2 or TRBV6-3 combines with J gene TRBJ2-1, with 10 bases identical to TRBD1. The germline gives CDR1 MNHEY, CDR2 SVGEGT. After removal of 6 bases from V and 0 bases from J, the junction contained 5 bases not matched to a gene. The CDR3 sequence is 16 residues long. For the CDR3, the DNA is TGTGCCAGCAGAAGACAGGGGGCAAGCTCCTACAATGAGCAGTTCTTC. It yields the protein CASRRQGASSYNEQFF.

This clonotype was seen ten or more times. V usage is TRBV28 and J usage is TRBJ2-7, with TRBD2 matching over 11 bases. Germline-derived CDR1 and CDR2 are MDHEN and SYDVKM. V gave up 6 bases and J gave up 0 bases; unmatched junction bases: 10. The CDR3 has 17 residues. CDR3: CASRRTGTSGSSYEQYF. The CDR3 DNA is TGTGCCAGCAGGCGCACCGGGACTAGCGGTAGCTCCTACGAGCAGTACTTC.

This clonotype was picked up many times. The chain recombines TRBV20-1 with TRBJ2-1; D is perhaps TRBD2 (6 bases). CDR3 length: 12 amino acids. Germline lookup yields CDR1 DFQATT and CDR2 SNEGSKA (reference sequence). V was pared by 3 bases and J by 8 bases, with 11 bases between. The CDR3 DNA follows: TGCAGTGCTAGCCATCTAGCGCATGAGCAGTTCTTC. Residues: CSASHLAHEQFF.

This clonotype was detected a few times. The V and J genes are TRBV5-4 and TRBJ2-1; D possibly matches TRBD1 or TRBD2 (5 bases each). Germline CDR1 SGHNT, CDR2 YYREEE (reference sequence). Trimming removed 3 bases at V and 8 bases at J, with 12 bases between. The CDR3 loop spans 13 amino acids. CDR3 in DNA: TGTGCCAGCAGCTCGTCAGGGACCGATGAGCAGTTCTTC. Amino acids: CASSSSGTDEQFF. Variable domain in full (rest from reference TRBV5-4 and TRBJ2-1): ETGVTQSPTHLIKTRGQQVTLRCSSQSGHNTVSWYQQALGQGPQFIFQYYREEENGRGNFPPRFSGLQFPNYSSELNVNALELDDSALYLCASSSSGTDEQFFGPGTRLTVL.

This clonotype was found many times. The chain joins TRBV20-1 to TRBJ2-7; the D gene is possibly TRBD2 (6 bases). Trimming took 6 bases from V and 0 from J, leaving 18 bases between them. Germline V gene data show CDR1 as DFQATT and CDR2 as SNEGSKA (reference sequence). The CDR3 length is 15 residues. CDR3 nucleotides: TGCAGTGCAGGTCCCTATAGCGGCAACTCCTACGAGCAGTACTTC. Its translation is CSAGPYSGNSYEQYF.

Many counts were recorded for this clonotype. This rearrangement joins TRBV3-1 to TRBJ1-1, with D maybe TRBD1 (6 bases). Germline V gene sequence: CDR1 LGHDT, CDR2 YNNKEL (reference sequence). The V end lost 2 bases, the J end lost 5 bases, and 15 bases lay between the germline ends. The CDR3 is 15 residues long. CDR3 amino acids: CASSQFVGGWTEAFF. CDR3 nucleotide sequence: TGTGCCAGCAGCCAATTTGTAGGGGGTTGGACTGAAGCTTTCTTT.

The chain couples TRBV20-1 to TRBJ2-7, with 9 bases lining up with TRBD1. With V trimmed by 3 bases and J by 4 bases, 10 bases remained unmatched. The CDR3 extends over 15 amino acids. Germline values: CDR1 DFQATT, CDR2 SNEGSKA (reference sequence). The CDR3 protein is CSASLRDRELYEQYF. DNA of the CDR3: TGCAGTGCTAGCTTGCGGGACAGGGAGTTATACGAGCAGTACTTC.